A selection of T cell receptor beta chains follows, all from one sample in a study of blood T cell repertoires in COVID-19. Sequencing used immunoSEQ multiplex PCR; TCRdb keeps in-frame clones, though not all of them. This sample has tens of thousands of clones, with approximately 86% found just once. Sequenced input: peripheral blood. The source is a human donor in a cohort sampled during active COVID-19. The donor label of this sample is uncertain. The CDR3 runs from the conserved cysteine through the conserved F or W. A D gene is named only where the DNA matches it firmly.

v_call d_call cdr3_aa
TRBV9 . CASSIQGSGANVLTF
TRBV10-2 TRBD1 CASSERAGGDIQYF
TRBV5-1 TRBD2 CASSLEAGNSYEQYF
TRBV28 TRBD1 CASSLSGQGYNQPQHF
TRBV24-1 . CATSDRRGGSYEQYF
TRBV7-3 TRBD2 CASSSIPRGGEQFF
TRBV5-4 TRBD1 CASSQGQGVPDTQYF
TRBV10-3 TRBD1 CAISEFDRGDEQFF
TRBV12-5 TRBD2 CASGIDGTSGSRQFF
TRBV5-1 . CASSARPGAGTEAFF
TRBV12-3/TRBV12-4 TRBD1 CASSLDRAKAFF
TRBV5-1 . CASSLSTGTNTGELFF
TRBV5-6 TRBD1 CASSLLGDRGHYEQYF
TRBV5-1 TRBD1 CASSSGTGTYGYTF
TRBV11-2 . CASSEGGREFSGNTIYF
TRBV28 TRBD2 CASSPWAGGGDEQYF
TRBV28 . CASTSRHRGTSTQYF
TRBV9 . CASSSPPSVNTEAFF
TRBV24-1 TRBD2 CATSDYRGQALLAGNNEQFF
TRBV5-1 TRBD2 CASSLVSSGRTLSTDTQYF
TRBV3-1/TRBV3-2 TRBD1 CASSQVGGDTEAFF
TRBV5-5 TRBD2 CASSYSGLYNEQFF
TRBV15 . CATSRALLGEVDEQYF
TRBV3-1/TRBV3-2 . CASSRAKKGVNEQYF
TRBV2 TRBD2 CASSGLADLQETQYF
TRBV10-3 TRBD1 CAISATGAGANVLTF
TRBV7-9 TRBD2 CASSPQVVSGREYNEQFF
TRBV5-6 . CASSDTGGESGNTIYF
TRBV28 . CASRIGGISKGEQYF
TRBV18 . CASSPAGGANEKLFF
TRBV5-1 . CASSPGGPDSLKQFF
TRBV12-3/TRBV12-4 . CASSRQSYGYTF
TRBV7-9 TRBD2 CASSPRTSGSKENIQYF
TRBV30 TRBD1 CAWSPFTTGKTEAFF
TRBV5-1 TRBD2 CASSSGGGPTGEQYF
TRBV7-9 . CASSLARNNYGYTF
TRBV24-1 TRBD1 CATSDPWTGEGNQPQHF
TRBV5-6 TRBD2 CASSPVAGVRDTQYF
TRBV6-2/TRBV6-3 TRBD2 CASRPAASGSSETQYF
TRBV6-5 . CASSYEGGREAFF
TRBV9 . CASSSGMNYGYTF
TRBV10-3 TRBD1 CAIRGDSSYNEQFF
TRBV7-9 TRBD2 CASPLALAGNTGELFF
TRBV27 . CASSRFSTQRTEAFF
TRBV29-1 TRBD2 CSVGGLAGSTDTQYF
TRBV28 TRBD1 CASSPGTGGGEKLFF
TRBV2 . CASSAHLVQAEQFF
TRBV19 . CASSPTGSGNTIYF
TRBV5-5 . CASSVLGVTSYEQYF
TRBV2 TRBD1 CATSQGALDEQYF
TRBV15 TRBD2 CATSRGGGGRSYEQYF
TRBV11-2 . CASRSSSTDTQYF
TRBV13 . CASSTRVAWPFLRSYEQYF
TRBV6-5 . CASRHDSSGNTIYF
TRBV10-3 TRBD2 CAISISGRDNEQFF